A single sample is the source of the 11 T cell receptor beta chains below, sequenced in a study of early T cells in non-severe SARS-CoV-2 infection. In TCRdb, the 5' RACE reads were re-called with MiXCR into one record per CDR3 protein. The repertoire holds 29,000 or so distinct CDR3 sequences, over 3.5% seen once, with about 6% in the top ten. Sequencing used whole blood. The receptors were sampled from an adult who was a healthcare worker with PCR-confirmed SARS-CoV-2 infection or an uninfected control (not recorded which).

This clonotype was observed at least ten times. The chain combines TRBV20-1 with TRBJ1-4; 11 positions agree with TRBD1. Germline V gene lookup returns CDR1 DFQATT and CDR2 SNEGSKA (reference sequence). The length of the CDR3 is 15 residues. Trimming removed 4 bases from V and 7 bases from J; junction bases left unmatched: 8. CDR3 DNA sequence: TGCAGTGCTACCCCCGGGACAGGGGGTTTTGAAAAACTGTTTTTT. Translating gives CSATPGTGGFEKLFF.

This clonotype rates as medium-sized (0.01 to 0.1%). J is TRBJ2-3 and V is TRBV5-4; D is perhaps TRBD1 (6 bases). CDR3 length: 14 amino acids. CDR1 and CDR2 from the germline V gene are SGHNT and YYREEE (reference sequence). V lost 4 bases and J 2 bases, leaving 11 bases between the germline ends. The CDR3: CASSTWTDTDTQYF. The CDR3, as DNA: TGTGCCAGCAGCACCTGGACAGACACAGATACGCAGTATTTT.

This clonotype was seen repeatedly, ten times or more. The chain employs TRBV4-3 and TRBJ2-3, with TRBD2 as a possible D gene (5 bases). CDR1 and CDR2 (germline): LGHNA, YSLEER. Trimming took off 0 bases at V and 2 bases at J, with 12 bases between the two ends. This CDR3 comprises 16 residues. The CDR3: CASSQDSVRPTDTQYF. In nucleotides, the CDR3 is TGCGCCAGCAGCCAAGATAGCGTTAGGCCCACAGATACGCAGTATTTT.

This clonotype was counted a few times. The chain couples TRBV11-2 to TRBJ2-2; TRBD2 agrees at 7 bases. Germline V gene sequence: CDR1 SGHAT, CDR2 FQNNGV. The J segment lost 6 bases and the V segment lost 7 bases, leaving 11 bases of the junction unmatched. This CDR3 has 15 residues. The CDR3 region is CASTQSGGPAGELFF. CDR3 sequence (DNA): TGTGCCAGCACCCAGTCGGGAGGACCTGCCGGGGAGCTGTTTTTT.

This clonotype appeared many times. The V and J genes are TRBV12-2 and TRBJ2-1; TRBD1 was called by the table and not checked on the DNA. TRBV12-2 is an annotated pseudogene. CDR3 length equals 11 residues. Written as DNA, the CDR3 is TGTGCAAGTCGCCACCGGGACAAGCAGTTCTTC. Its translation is CASRHRDKQFF.

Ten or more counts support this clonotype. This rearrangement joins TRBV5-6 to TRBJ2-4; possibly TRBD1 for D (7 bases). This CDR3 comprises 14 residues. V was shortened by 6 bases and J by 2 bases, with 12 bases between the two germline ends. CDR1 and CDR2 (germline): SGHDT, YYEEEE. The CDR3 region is CASTRRGPKNIQYF. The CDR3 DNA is TGTGCCAGCACCCGGAGGGGGCCCAAAAACATTCAGTACTTC.

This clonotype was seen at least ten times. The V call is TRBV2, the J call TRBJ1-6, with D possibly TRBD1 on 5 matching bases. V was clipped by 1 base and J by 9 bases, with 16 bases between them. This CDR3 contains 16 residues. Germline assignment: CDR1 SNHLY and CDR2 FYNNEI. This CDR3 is CASSEVGPAGGSPLHF. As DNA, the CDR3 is TGTGCCAGCAGTGAAGTGGGACCCGCTGGGGGTTCACCCCTCCACTTT.

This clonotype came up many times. CDR3 amino acids: CASSPGQGALETQYF. As DNA, the CDR3 is TGTGCCAGCAGCCCAGGACAGGGGGCGTTGGAGACCCAGTACTTC. The chain employs TRBV11-3 and TRBJ2-5, with 11 bases matching TRBD1. The length of the CDR3 is 15 residues. V was clipped by 5 bases and J by 5 bases; unmatched bases: 7. Per germline, CDR1 SGHNT and CDR2 YENEEA.

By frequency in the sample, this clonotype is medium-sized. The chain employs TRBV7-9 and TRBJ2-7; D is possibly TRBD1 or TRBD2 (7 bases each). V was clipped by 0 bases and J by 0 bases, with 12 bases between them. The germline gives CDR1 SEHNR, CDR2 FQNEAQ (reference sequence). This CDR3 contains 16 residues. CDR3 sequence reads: CASSLARGGHSYEQYF. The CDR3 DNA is TGTGCCAGCAGCTTAGCCAGGGGGGGCCACTCCTACGAGCAGTACTTC.

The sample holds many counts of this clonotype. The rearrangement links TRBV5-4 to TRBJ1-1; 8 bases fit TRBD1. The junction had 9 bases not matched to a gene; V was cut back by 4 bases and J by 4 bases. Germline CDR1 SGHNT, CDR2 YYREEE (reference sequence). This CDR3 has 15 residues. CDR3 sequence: CASSITQGALTEAFF. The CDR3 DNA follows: TGTGCCAGCAGCATCACCCAGGGGGCGCTCACTGAAGCTTTCTTT.

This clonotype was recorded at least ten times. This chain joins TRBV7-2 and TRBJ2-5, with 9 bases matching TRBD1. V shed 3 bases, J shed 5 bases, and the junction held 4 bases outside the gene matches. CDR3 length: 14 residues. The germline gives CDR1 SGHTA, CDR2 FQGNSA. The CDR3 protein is CASSFGTGSETQYF. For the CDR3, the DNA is TGTGCCAGCAGCTTCGGGACAGGGTCGGAGACCCAGTACTTC.